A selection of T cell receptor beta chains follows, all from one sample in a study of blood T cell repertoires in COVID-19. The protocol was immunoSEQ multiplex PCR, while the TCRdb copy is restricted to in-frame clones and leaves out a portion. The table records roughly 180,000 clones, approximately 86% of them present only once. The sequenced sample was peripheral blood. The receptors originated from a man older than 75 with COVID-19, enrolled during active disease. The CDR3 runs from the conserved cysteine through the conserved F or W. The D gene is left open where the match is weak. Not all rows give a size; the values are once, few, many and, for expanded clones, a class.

CDR3: CASSLGTGGGGNTIYF
DNA: TGCGCCAGCAGCTTGGGGACAGGGGGCGGTGGAAACACCATATATTTT
J: TRBJ1-3
V: TRBV5-1
length: 16
D: TRBD1
size: few

CDR3: CASSLAGTGVTTQYF
DNA: TGCGCCAGCAGCTTGGCCGGGACAGGGGTGACTACGCAGTATTTT
J: TRBJ2-3
V: TRBV5-1
length: 15
D: TRBD1
size: .

CDR3: CSAGRQEDTEAFF
DNA: TGCAGCGCGGGCCGACAGGAAGACACTGAAGCTTTCTTT
J: TRBJ1-1
V: TRBV29-1
length: 13
D: .
size: .

CDR3: CASSQGQAGKKLFF
DNA: TGTGCCAGCAGCCAAGGTCAGGCCGGGAAAAAACTGTTTTTT
J: TRBJ1-4
V: TRBV3-1/TRBV3-2
length: 14
D: .
size: .

CDR3: CASSLGSGWDTEAFF
DNA: TGTGCCAGCAGCTTGGGTTCAGGGTGGGACACTGAAGCTTTCTTT
J: TRBJ1-1
V: TRBV5-8
length: 15
D: .
size: few

CDR3: CASSPNQGAQPQHF
DNA: TGCGCCAGCAGCCCAAATCAGGGTGCCCAGCCCCAGCATTTT
J: TRBJ1-5
V: TRBV5-1
length: 14
D: .
size: once

CDR3: CASTQENTEAFF
DNA: TGTGCCAGCACCCAGGAGAACACTGAAGCTTTCTTT
J: TRBJ1-1
V: TRBV2
length: 12
D: .
size: .

CDR3: CASSRQRVMANTEAFF
DNA: TGTGCCAGCTCACGACAGAGAGTGATGGCGAACACTGAAGCTTTCTTT
J: TRBJ1-1
V: TRBV18
length: 16
D: .
size: .

CDR3: CASSSRQGAEAFF
DNA: TGCGCCAGCAGCTCGAGACAGGGGGCGGAAGCTTTCTTT
J: TRBJ1-1
V: TRBV5-1
length: 13
D: TRBD1
size: .

CDR3: CASNPDRTGELFF
DNA: TGTGCCAGCAATCCGGACAGAACCGGGGAGCTGTTTTTT
J: TRBJ2-2
V: TRBV6-5
length: 13
D: .
size: .

CDR3: CASSNTQGYAGELFF
DNA: TGTGCCAGCAGCAATACACAGGGGTACGCCGGGGAGCTGTTTTTT
J: TRBJ2-2
V: TRBV7-2
length: 15
D: TRBD1
size: .

CDR3: CASDSLRGNTIYF
DNA: TGTGCCAGCGACAGCCTGAGAGGAAACACCATATATTTT
J: TRBJ1-3
V: TRBV2
length: 13
D: .
size: .

CDR3: CAAKWGPLSGELFF
DNA: TGTGCCGCAAAGTGGGGGCCCCTAAGCGGGGAGCTGTTTTTT
J: TRBJ2-2
V: TRBV10-3
length: 14
D: .
size: .

CDR3: CSVGLRQGGSYNEQFF
DNA: TGCAGCGTTGGGCTTAGGCAGGGGGGCTCCTACAATGAGCAGTTCTTC
J: TRBJ2-1
V: TRBV29-1
length: 16
D: .
size: .

CDR3: CASKGQTEKLFF
DNA: TGTGCCAGCAAGGGACAGACTGAAAAACTGTTTTTT
J: TRBJ1-4
V: TRBV2
length: 12
D: TRBD1
size: .

CDR3: CASSEAIGTGTSAFF
DNA: TGTGCCAGCAGTGAAGCGATCGGGACAGGGACCTCTGCTTTCTTT
J: TRBJ1-1
V: TRBV2
length: 15
D: TRBD1
size: .

CDR3: CASSQEGGLTGGDGYTF
DNA: TGTGCCAGCAGCCAAGAAGGAGGGTTGACAGGGGGTGATGGCTACACCTTC
J: TRBJ1-2
V: TRBV4-2
length: 17
D: TRBD1
size: few

CDR3: CASSPSRDTVYF
DNA: TGTGCCAGCAGCCCATCGAGGGACACCGTATATTTT
J: TRBJ1-3
V: TRBV7-6
length: 12
D: .
size: once